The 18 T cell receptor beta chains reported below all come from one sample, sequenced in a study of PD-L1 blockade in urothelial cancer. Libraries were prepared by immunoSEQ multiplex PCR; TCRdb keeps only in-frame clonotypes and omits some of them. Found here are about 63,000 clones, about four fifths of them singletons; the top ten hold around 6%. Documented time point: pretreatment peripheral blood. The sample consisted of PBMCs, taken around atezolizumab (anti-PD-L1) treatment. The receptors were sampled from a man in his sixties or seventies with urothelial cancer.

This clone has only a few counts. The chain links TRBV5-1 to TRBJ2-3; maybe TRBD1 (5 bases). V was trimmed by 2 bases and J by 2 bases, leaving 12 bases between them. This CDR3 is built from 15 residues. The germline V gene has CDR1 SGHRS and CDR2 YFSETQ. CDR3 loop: CASSLGVLSTDTQYF. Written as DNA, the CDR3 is TGCGCCAGCAGCTTAGGGGTTCTCTCCACAGATACGCAGTATTTT.

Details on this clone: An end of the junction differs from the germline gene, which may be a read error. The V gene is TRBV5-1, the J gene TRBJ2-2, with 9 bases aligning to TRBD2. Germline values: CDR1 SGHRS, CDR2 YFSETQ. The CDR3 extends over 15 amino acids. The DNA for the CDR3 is TGCGCCGGCAGCAGCGGGGGGCGGAACACCGGGGAGCTGTTTTTT. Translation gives CAGSSGGRNTGELFF.

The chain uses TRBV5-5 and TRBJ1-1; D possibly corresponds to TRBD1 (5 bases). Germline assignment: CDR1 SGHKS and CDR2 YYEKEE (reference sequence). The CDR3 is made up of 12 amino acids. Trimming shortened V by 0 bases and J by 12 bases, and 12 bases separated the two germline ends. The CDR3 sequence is CASSLEAGITFF. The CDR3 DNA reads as TGTGCCAGCAGCTTGGAGGCAGGGATAACTTTCTTT.

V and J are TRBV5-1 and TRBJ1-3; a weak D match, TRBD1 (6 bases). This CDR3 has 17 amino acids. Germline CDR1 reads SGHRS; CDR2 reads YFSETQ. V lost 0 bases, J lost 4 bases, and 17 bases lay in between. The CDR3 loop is CASSLEGDTLGGNTIYF. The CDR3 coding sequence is TGCGCCAGCAGCTTGGAGGGGGACACCCTAGGGGGAAACACCATATATTTT.

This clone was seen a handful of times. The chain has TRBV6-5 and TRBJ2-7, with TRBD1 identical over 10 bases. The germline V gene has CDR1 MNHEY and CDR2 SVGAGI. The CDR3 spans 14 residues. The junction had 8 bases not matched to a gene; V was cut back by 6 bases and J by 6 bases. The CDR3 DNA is TGTGCCAGCAGACCCGGGACAGGGGTTTTCGAGCAGTACTTC. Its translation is CASRPGTGVFEQYF.

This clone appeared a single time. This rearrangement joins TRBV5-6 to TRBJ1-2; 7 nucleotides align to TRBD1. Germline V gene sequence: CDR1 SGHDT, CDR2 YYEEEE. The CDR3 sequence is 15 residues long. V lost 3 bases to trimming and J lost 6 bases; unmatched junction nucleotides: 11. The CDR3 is CASSSYYGTVHGYTF. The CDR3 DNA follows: TGTGCCAGCAGCTCCTATTACGGGACAGTTCATGGCTACACCTTC.

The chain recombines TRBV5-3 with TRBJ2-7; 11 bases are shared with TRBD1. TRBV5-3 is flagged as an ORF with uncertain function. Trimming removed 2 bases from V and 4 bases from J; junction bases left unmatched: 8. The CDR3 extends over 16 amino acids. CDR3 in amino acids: CARSFVGTGGGYEQYF. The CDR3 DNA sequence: TGTGCCAGAAGCTTTGTTGGGACAGGGGGTGGATACGAGCAGTACTTC.

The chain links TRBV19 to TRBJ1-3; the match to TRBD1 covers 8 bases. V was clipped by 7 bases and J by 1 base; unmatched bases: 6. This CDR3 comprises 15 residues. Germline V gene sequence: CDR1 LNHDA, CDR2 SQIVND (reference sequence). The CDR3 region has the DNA TGTGCCAGTACTACGGACAGGGTGTCTGGAAACACCATATATTTT. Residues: CASTTDRVSGNTIYF.

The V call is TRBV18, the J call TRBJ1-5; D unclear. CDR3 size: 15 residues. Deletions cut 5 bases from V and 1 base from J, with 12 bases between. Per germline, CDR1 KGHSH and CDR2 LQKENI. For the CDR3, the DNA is TGTGCCAGCTCATCTGGGCCCCCGAGCAATCAGCCCCAGCATTTT. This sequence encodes CASSSGPPSNQPQHF.

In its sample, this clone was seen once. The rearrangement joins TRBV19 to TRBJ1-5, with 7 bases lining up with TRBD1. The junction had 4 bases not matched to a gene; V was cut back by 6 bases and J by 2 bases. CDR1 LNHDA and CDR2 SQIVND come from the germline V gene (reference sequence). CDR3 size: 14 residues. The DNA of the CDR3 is TGTGCCAGTAGCGGACAGGAAGGCAATCAGCCCCAGCATTTT. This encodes CASSGQEGNQPQHF.

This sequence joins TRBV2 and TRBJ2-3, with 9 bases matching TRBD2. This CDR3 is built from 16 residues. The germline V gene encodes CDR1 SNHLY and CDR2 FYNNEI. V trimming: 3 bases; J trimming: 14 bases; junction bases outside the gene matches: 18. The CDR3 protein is CASSDRSGGPHRSMYF. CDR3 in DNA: TGTGCCAGCAGTGATCGAAGCGGGGGGCCTCACAGATCGATGTATTTT.

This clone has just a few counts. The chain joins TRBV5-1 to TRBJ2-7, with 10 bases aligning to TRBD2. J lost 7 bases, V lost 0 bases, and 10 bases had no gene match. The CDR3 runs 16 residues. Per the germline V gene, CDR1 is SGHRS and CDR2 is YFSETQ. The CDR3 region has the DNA TGCGCCAGCAGCTTGGAAGGACTAGCGGCTACGAGGGAGCAGTACTTC. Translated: CASSLEGLAATREQYF.

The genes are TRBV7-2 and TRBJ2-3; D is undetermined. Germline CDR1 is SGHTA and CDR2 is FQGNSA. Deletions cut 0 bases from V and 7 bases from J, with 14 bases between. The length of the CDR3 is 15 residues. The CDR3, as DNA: TGTGCCAGCAGCTTAGCTGACACCCGCAGGAATACGCAGTATTTT. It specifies CASSLADTRRNTQYF. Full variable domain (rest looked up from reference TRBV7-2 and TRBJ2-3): GAGVSQSPSNKVTEKGKDVELRCDPISGHTALYWYRQSLGQGLEFLIYFQGNSAPDKSGLPSDRFSAERTGGSVSTLTIQRTQQEDSAVYLCASSLADTRRNTQYFGPGTRLTVL.

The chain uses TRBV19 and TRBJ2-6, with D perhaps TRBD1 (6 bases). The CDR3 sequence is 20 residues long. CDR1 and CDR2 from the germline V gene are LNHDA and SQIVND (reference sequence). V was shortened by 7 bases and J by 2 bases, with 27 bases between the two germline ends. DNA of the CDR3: TGTGCCAGTACCCCATATGCGCCCACAGGGATTTATGCTGGGGCCAACGTCCTGACTTTC. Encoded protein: CASTPYAPTGIYAGANVLTF.

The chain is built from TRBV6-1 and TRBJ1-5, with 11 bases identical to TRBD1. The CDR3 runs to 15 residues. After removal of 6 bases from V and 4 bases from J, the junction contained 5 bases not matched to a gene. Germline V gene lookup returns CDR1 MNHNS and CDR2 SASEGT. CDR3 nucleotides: TGTGCCAGCAGACTGGGACAGGGGGATAATCAGCCCCAGCATTTT. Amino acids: CASRLGQGDNQPQHF.

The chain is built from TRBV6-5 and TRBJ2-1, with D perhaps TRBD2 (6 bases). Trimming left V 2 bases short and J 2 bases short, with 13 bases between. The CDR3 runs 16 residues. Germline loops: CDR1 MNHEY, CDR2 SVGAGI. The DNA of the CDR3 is TGTGCCAGCAGTTACCGGGCGGGAATAGCCTACAATGAGCAGTTCTTC. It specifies CASSYRAGIAYNEQFF.

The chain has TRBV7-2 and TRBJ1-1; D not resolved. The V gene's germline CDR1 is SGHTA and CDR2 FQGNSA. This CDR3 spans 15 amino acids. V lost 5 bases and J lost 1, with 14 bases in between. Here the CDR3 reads CASSLGGLENTEAFF. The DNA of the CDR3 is TGTGCCAGCAGCCTTGGAGGGCTCGAGAACACTGAAGCTTTCTTT.

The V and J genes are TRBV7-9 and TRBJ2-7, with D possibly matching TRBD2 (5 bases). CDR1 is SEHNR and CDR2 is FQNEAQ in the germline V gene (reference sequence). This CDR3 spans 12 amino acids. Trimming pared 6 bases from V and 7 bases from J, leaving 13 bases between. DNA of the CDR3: TGTGCCAGCAGTCAGGACGGCGGGGAGCAGTACTTC. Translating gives CASSQDGGEQYF.